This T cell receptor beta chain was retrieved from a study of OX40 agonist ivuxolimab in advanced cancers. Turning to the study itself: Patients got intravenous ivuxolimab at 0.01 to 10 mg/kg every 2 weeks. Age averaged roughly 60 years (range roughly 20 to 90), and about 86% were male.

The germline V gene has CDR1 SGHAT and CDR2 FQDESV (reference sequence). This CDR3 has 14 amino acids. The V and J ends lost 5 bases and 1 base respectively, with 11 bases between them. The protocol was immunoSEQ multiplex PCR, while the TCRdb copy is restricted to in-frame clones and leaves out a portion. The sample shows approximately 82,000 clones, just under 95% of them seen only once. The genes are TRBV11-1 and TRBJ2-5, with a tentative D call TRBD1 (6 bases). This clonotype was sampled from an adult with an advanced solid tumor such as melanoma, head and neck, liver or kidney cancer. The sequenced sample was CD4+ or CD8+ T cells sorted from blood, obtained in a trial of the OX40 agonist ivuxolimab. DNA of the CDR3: TGTGCCAGCAGCCTAGGACAGCCCCAAGAGACCCAGTACTTC. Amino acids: CASSLGQPQETQYF.